Below are 8 T cell receptor beta chains sequenced from a single sample in a study of shared clonotypes between healthy human individuals. CD45RO-negative, CCR7-selected cells formed the naive CD8 fraction, which excluded terminally differentiated effector memory CD45RA+ cells. Some clones are missing from TCRdb's copy, which holds only in-frame ones; the method was immunoSEQ multiplex PCR. This table holds about 2,200,000 clones, roughly 91% found once. The sequencing sample was made of naive CD8+ T cells from PBMCs. The source is a man aged 18 to 30 in good health. Some clones in this sample may be carry-over from other donors' samples.

The rearrangement uses TRBV19 and TRBJ2-1; the match to TRBD2 covers 13 bases. Germline V gene data show CDR1 as LNHDA and CDR2 as SQIVND (reference sequence). CDR3 length: 15 amino acids. Losses at the gene ends were 3 bases for V and 5 bases for J; bases not matched to a gene: 1. The CDR3 DNA sequence: TGTGCCAGTAGTATCGGGACTAGCGGGGACAATGAGCAGTTCTTC. Its protein is CASSIGTSGDNEQFF.

V usage is TRBV2 and J usage is TRBJ2-3, with no clear D. The CDR3 is 14 residues long. Per germline, CDR1 SNHLY and CDR2 FYNNEI. V was clipped by 1 base and J by 4 bases, with 9 bases between them. The chain's CDR3 is CASSEVAFPDTQYF. The CDR3 DNA is TGTGCCAGCAGTGAAGTCGCTTTCCCAGATACGCAGTATTTT.

The V call is TRBV7-9, the J call TRBJ2-7; D may be TRBD2 (6 bases). The CDR3 loop spans 14 amino acids. Trimming stripped 4 bases from V and 3 bases from J, with 13 bases between. Germline assignment: CDR1 SEHNR and CDR2 FQNEAQ (reference sequence). Here the CDR3 reads CASSSGEVVYEQYF. CDR3 DNA sequence: TGTGCCAGCAGCTCGGGGGAGGTAGTCTACGAGCAGTACTTC.

In the case of this clone: The same CDR3 can be traced to other DNA sequences in this sample. The chain carries TRBV15 and TRBJ2-1; D is unclear. This CDR3 comprises 12 residues. Per germline, CDR1 LNHNV and CDR2 YYDKDF (reference sequence). Trimming shortened V by 0 bases and J by 8 bases, and 5 bases separated the two germline ends. The CDR3 loop is CATSRDRDEQFF. The CDR3 nucleotides are TGTGCCACCAGCAGAGATCGGGATGAGCAGTTCTTC.

The V and J genes are TRBV30 and TRBJ2-5; 8 nucleotides line up with TRBD1. Unmatched junction bases numbered 19, after V lost 7 bases and J lost 6 bases. The CDR3 is made up of 16 amino acids. Germline V gene data show CDR1 as GTSNPN and CDR2 as SVGIG (reference sequence). The CDR3 DNA sequence: TGTGCCTTCCTGACCTATCGACAGGGGACGATTCAGACCCAGTACTTC. This codes for CAFLTYRQGTIQTQYF.

V is TRBV5-6 and J is TRBJ1-1, with TRBD1 matching over 10 bases. After removal of 0 bases from V and 3 bases from J, the junction contained 5 bases not matched to a gene. The germline gives CDR1 SGHDT, CDR2 YYEEEE. The CDR3 length is 16 residues. CDR3 protein: CASSLADRGSYTEAFF. CDR3 nucleotides: TGTGCCAGCAGCTTGGCGGACAGGGGGTCTTACACTGAAGCTTTCTTT.

The chain links TRBV28 to TRBJ2-1; D might be TRBD1 or TRBD2, each matching 7 bases. The CDR3 consists of 16 residues. Trimming took off 6 bases at V and 2 bases at J, with 17 bases between the two ends. Germline V CDR1 and CDR2: MDHEN, SYDVKM. CDR3 sequence (DNA): TGTGCCAGCAGGTCTCCACAGGGGAGGGCCTACAATGAGCAGTTCTTC. It codes for CASRSPQGRAYNEQFF.

This clone was seen just once. The chain carries TRBV4-1 and TRBJ1-1, with D perhaps TRBD1 (6 bases). This CDR3 has 18 amino acids. Deletions cut 2 bases from V and 1 base from J, with 20 bases between. Germline assignment: CDR1 MGHRA and CDR2 YSYEKL. CDR3 sequence reads: CASSQIRGERLGNTEAFF. CDR3 bases: TGCGCCAGCAGCCAAATTAGGGGGGAACGGCTGGGGAACACTGAAGCTTTCTTT.